A single sample is the source of the 26 T cell receptor beta chains below, sequenced in a study of T cell repertoires in cytomegalovirus infection. TCRdb called the reads again in MiXCR, with one record for every CDR3 protein. Here the sample spans about 500,000 distinct CDR3 sequences, around a third being singletons. These receptors lack a known antigen. Specimen: cultured PBMCs, collected from culture after CMV antigen stimulation. These receptors were obtained from a human donor in good health (CMV status not recorded). Some clones in this sample may be carry-over from other donors' samples.

The chain uses TRBV29-1 and TRBJ1-1; D perhaps matches TRBD1 (6 bases). CDR3 length: 12 residues. Germline V gene sequence: CDR1 SQVTM, CDR2 ANQGSEA. V was shortened by 7 bases and J by 0 bases, with 9 bases between the two germline ends. The CDR3 DNA reads as TGCAGCGGCCAGGGGCTGAACACTGAAGCTTTCTTT. Translated: CSGQGLNTEAFF.

This clonotype appeared many times. The rearrangement links TRBV6-1 to TRBJ2-7; 10 bases line up with TRBD1. Germline CDR1 is MNHNS and CDR2 is SASEGT. The CDR3 loop spans 15 amino acids. Trimming cost V 8 bases and J 3 bases; bases outside gene matches: 10. The CDR3 DNA is TGTGCCAGCCGGGACAGGGGTTCTGGGGGCTACGAGCAGTACTTC. Encoded protein: CASRDRGSGGYEQYF.

The V call is TRBV2, the J call TRBJ1-5; D remains unclear. CDR3 length equals 19 residues. V lost 0 bases and J lost 5, with 23 bases in between. Per germline, CDR1 SNHLY and CDR2 FYNNEI. This CDR3 is CASSEALGPPTFRDQPQHF. Here the CDR3 DNA reads TGTGCCAGCAGTGAAGCGCTTGGTCCACCTACCTTCCGGGATCAGCCCCAGCATTTT.

The rearrangement links TRBV7-9 to TRBJ2-1; TRBD2 matches 8 bases. Germline CDR1 and CDR2: SEHNR and FQNEAQ (reference sequence). This CDR3 is 13 amino acids long. With 2 bases clipped from V and 9 bases from J, the junction kept 3 bases outside the gene matches. The CDR3 loop reads CASSLKAGVEQFF. The CDR3 nucleotides are TGTGCCAGCAGCTTAAAAGCGGGAGTTGAGCAGTTCTTC.

This chain uses TRBV29-1 with TRBJ2-1; 11 bases are a match to TRBD2. Germline CDR1 and CDR2: SQVTM and ANQGSEA. Germline trimming cut 5 bases from V and 4 bases from J; bases unmatched to any gene: 1. The CDR3 totals 13 residues. DNA of the CDR3: TGCAGCGTTCGGACTAGCGGGTACAATGAGCAGTTCTTC. This encodes CSVRTSGYNEQFF.

This clonotype was seen only a few times. The V call is TRBV28, the J call TRBJ1-1, with D tentatively TRBD1 (5 bases). Trimming took off 9 bases at V and 3 bases at J, with 11 bases between the two ends. CDR3 length: 12 residues. Per the germline V gene, CDR1 is MDHEN and CDR2 is SYDVKM. CDR3 amino acids: CASHRSYTEAFF. DNA of the CDR3: TGTGCCAGTCACAGGTCTTACACTGAAGCTTTCTTT.

The rearrangement uses TRBV18 and TRBJ2-7; D ambiguous. Per germline, CDR1 KGHSH and CDR2 LQKENI. There are 12 residues in the CDR3. V gave up 6 bases and J gave up 4 bases, with 10 bases separating them. Here the CDR3 reads CASSATRYEQYV. CDR3 DNA: TGTGCCAGCTCCGCCACCAGGTACGAGCAGTACGTC.

This clonotype was seen at least ten times. The DNA of the CDR3 is TGTGCCAGCAGCTTATCCCCTGTATCGGGGATAGGCTATGGCTACACCTTC. This gives the protein CASSLSPVSGIGYGYTF. The V call is TRBV7-2, the J call TRBJ1-2; D unclear. The CDR3 covers 17 residues. Germline loops: CDR1 SGHTA, CDR2 FQGNSA. Trimming stripped 2 bases from V and 4 bases from J, with 20 bases between. The complete variable domain, with remaining parts taken from reference TRBV7-2 and TRBJ1-2, reads GAGVSQSPSNKVTEKGKDVELRCDPISGHTALYWYRQSLGQGLEFLIYFQGNSAPDKSGLPSDRFSAERTGGSVSTLTIQRTQQEDSAVYLCASSLSPVSGIGYGYTFGSGTRLTVV.

The CDR3 DNA reads TGCAGCGTCGCCAAAGAGATGAACACTGAAGCTTTCTTT. This gives the protein CSVAKEMNTEAFF. The chain has TRBV29-1 and TRBJ1-1; no reliable D call. CDR1 is SQVTM and CDR2 is ANQGSEA in the germline V gene. Between the trimmed V and J ends, which lost 6 bases and 0 bases, there was a span of 11 bases. The CDR3 is 13 amino acids.

As regards this clonotype: Its ends do not fully match the called genes, so a read error is possible. V gene TRBV6-2 or TRBV6-3 combines with J gene TRBJ2-7; D is possibly TRBD2 (6 bases). CDR3 length equals 17 residues. The germline V gene encodes CDR1 MNHEY and CDR2 SVGEGT. In DNA form, the CDR3 reads TGTGCCAGCAGTTACTCGACTTTAGCGGAATTCCCCTACGGGCAGTACTTC. Residues: CASSYSTLAEFPYGQYF.

This clonotype was recorded at least ten times. The genes are TRBV7-9 and TRBJ2-3; D is uncertain. The CDR3 spans 12 residues. From germline, CDR1 is SEHNR and CDR2 FQNEAQ (reference sequence). Trimming stripped 2 bases from V and 4 bases from J, with 4 bases between. In nucleotides, the CDR3 is TGTGCCAGCAGCTTAAGCCCAGATACGCAGTATTTT. Translated, it gives CASSLSPDTQYF. The entire variable domain, with the rest obtained from reference TRBV7-9 and TRBJ2-3, is as follows: DTGVSQNPRHKITKRGQNVTFRCDPISEHNRLYWYRQTLGQGPEFLTYFQNEAQLEKSRLLSDRFSAERPKGSFSTLEIQRTEQGDSAMYLCASSLSPDTQYFGPGTRLTVL.

V and J are TRBV10-3 and TRBJ1-1, with D tentatively TRBD1 (5 bases). Trimming left V 3 bases short and J 4 bases short, with 12 bases between. Germline V lookup: CDR1 ENHRY, CDR2 SYGVKD. This CDR3 comprises 14 residues. CDR3 coding DNA: TGTGCCATCAGTGACCCAGGGAAGGCCACTGAAGCTTTCTTT. It encodes CAISDPGKATEAFF.

The chain's CDR3 is CASREYSNQPQHF. The CDR3 DNA reads as TGTGCCAGTAGGGAATATAGCAATCAGCCCCAGCATTTT. The gene calls are TRBV19 and TRBJ1-5; D is unclear. Germline CDR1 LNHDA, CDR2 SQIVND (reference sequence). This CDR3 spans 13 amino acids. V was clipped by 6 bases and J by 0 bases, with 6 bases between them.

The chain links TRBV7-9 to TRBJ2-3, with unresolved D. The V gene's germline CDR1 is SEHNR and CDR2 FQNEAQ (reference sequence). The CDR3 runs to 13 residues. Trimming removed 4 bases from V and 4 bases from J, with 9 bases in between. The CDR3 coding sequence is TGTGCCAGCAGCTCCTCTAGAGCAGATACGCAGTATTTT. This sequence encodes CASSSSRADTQYF.

The chain combines TRBV7-9 with TRBJ2-1; 8 nucleotides line up with TRBD2. Germline values: CDR1 SEHNR, CDR2 FQNEAQ (reference sequence). This CDR3 is built from 17 residues. The V segment lost 6 bases and the J segment 10 bases; nucleotides outside the gene matches: 20. CDR3 nucleotides: TGTGCCAGCAGTGGTAGCGGGGCTGAGAGAGGGGTACAGGAGCAGTTCTTC. The encoded protein is CASSGSGAERGVQEQFF.

The gene calls are TRBV12-3 or TRBV12-4 and TRBJ2-5, with TRBD1 matching 9 bases. The CDR3 is 15 amino acids. J was trimmed by 0 bases and V by 5 bases; bases with no gene match: 4. CDR3 sequence (DNA): TGTGCCAGCAGTCCTGGACAGGGGAACCAAGAGACCCAGTACTTC. This translates into CASSPGQGNQETQYF.

The chain recombines TRBV29-1 with TRBJ2-7; TRBD2 is a possible D gene (5 bases). The CDR3 spans 16 residues. V dropped 1 base and J dropped 3 bases, with 19 bases sitting between them. Germline V gene lookup returns CDR1 SQVTM and CDR2 ANQGSEA. The CDR3 DNA follows: TGCAGCGTTGAAGGGGTATCGCGGGTCGGAAACTACGAGCAGTACTTC. It codes for CSVEGVSRVGNYEQYF.

The chain has TRBV28 and TRBJ2-2; weak D call: TRBD2 (5 bases). Trimming removed 4 bases at V and 2 bases at J, with 5 bases between. This CDR3 is built from 13 residues. Germline assignment: CDR1 MDHEN and CDR2 SYDVKM. CDR3 sequence: CASSWTNTGELFF. CDR3 DNA: TGTGCCAGCAGTTGGACTAACACCGGGGAGCTGTTTTTT.

Here the CDR3 reads CASSSDRGGITEAFF. DNA of the CDR3: TGTGCCAGCAGTTCCGACAGGGGCGGGATCACTGAAGCTTTCTTT. The chain is built from TRBV27 and TRBJ1-1; 8 bases line up with TRBD1. The CDR3 is 15 residues long. J gave up 4 bases and V 4 bases, and 8 bases lay outside the gene matches. Germline V gene sequence: CDR1 MNHEY, CDR2 SMNVEV (reference sequence).

This chain uses TRBV10-3 with TRBJ1-2; no clear D gene. Germline-derived CDR1 and CDR2 are ENHRY and SYGVKD. This CDR3 region has 16 residues. V gave up 2 bases and J gave up 0 bases, with 13 bases separating them. CDR3 region: CAISERKDGPNYGYTF. CDR3 nucleotide sequence: TGTGCCATCAGTGAGAGGAAGGACGGTCCTAACTATGGCTACACCTTC.

This clonotype was detected only a few times. The chain combines TRBV12-3 or TRBV12-4 with TRBJ2-1; D ambiguous. V gave up 7 bases and J gave up 4 bases, with 11 bases separating them. This CDR3 is 13 amino acids long. The CDR3 DNA reads TGTGCCAGCACTTCGGGTCTTTACAATGAGCAGTTCTTC. Its protein is CASTSGLYNEQFF.

At least ten counts were recorded for this clonotype. The chain uses TRBV7-2 and TRBJ2-3; 14 bases fit TRBD2. The CDR3 runs to 16 residues. Germline V CDR1 and CDR2: SGHTA, FQGNSA. After removal of 0 bases from V and 12 bases from J, the junction contained 8 bases not matched to a gene. Here the CDR3 reads CASSLALTSGRAHQYF. The CDR3, as DNA: TGTGCCAGCAGCTTAGCGTTGACTAGCGGGAGGGCCCACCAGTATTTT. Together with reference TRBV7-2 and TRBJ2-3, the CDR3 gives the full variable domain: GAGVSQSPSNKVTEKGKDVELRCDPISGHTALYWYRQSLGQGLEFLIYFQGNSAPDKSGLPSDRFSAERTGGSVSTLTIQRTQQEDSAVYLCASSLALTSGRAHQYFGPGTRLTVL.

This clonotype was observed many times. J is TRBJ1-2 and V is TRBV7-6; D unresolved. CDR3 length equals 14 residues. Trimming took off 3 bases at V and 0 bases at J, with 8 bases between the two ends. Germline lookup yields CDR1 SGHVS and CDR2 FNYEAQ. The CDR3 nucleotides are TGTGCCAGCAGCTTCCCCACAGCTAACTATGGCTACACCTTC. Amino acid sequence: CASSFPTANYGYTF.

The chain joins TRBV20-1 to TRBJ2-5, with D possibly called TRBD1 or TRBD2 (5 bases each). Trimming removed 2 bases from V and 4 bases from J, with 17 bases in between. The CDR3 runs 15 residues. Germline lookup yields CDR1 DFQATT and CDR2 SNEGSKA (reference sequence). The CDR3 loop is CSARIPLEGIETQYF. CDR3 in DNA: TGCAGTGCTAGAATCCCCCTCGAGGGGATAGAGACCCAGTACTTC.

CDR3 in DNA: TGTGCCGCTTGCTCCGGGCCCTTGGGGCCCCAGCATTTT. Encoded protein: CAACSGPLGPQHF. The rearrangement joins TRBV19 to TRBJ1-5; D remains ambiguous. Germline values: CDR1 LNHDA, CDR2 SQIVND (reference sequence). Trimming took off 11 bases at V and 9 bases at J, with 20 bases between the two ends. This CDR3 region has 13 residues.

The chain recombines TRBV7-4 with TRBJ2-1; 7 bases match TRBD2. The CDR3 spans 13 residues. J was trimmed by 9 bases and V by 4 bases; bases with no gene match: 6. Germline CDR1 is SGHVT and CDR2 is SQSDAQ. Here the CDR3 DNA reads TGTGCCAGCAGCTCGCCAGGGAGGGGTGAGCAGTTCTTC. Its translation: CASSSPGRGEQFF.